The next 30 T cell receptor beta chains were all read from a single sample in a study of CDR3 diversity in severe acne. TCRdb re-analysed the PCR reads in MiXCR, keeping a single row per CDR3 protein. The profile shows about 90,000 distinct CDR3 sequences, roughly 52% of them singletons. The sequenced sample was blood. The receptors originated from a male donor in good health, serving as a control.

This clonotype was picked up a small number of times. A read error may produce the germline difference seen at one junction end. V usage is TRBV4-1 and J usage is TRBJ1-5; unclear D gene. Germline CDR1 reads MGHRA; CDR2 reads YSYEKL. The CDR3 covers 12 residues. Here the CDR3 DNA reads TGCGCCAGCAGCCGCTCCGGAGGGCCCCGGCATTTT. It specifies CASSRSGGPRHF.

This rearrangement joins TRBV6-5 to TRBJ2-5, with 11 bases lining up with TRBD2. Trimming removed 1 base from V and 4 bases from J; junction bases left unmatched: 14. CDR1 is MNHEY and CDR2 is SVGAGI in the germline V gene. The CDR3 extends over 19 amino acids. CDR3 loop: CASSYWGVGSGRAGETQYF. DNA for the CDR3: TGTGCCAGCAGTTACTGGGGGGTTGGTAGCGGGAGGGCCGGAGAGACCCAGTACTTC.

For this clonotype: One junction end does not reproduce the germline sequence, and a read error may be involved. The gene calls are TRBV28 and TRBJ1-2; D is ambiguous. The CDR3 runs 14 residues. CDR1 is MDHEN and CDR2 is SYDVKM in the germline V gene. The CDR3 DNA sequence: TGTGCCAGCAGCTTATCGATGGATAAGGATGGCTACACCTTC. Residues: CASSLSMDKDGYTF.

This clonotype was found once. The chain employs TRBV6-5 and TRBJ2-7, with D perhaps TRBD2 (5 bases). Matching the DNA end better, TRBJ2-5 makes the J call doubtful. The CDR3 is made up of 14 amino acids. CDR1 and CDR2 (germline): MNHEY, SVGAGI. CDR3 protein: CASSYSSGGGTQYF. The CDR3 DNA reads as TGTGCCAGCAGTTACTCTTCTGGAGGAGGGACCCAGTACTTC.

This clonotype has ten or more counts. The J gene is TRBJ2-7, the V gene TRBV4-1, with a possible D match to TRBD2 (6 bases). The germline V gene encodes CDR1 MGHRA and CDR2 YSYEKL. There are 16 residues in the CDR3. V lost 1 base to trimming and J lost 5 bases, with 18 bases between them. The CDR3 loop reads CASSQAVLATANEQYF. The CDR3 nucleotides are TGCGCCAGCAGCCAAGCGGTTCTAGCGACGGCCAACGAGCAGTACTTC.

This clonotype occurred many times. The gene calls are TRBV7-3 and TRBJ2-3, with D perhaps matching TRBD2 (5 bases). The CDR3 contains 15 residues. Germline-derived CDR1 and CDR2 are SGHTA and FQGTGA. V was cut by 5 bases and J by 0 bases, with 12 bases left in between. The CDR3 here is CASSRGEFSTDTQYF. In DNA, the CDR3 is TGTGCCAGCAGCCGTGGGGAGTTTAGCACAGATACGCAGTATTTT.

This clonotype was detected a few times. The genes are TRBV5-1 and TRBJ2-7; 7 nucleotides align to TRBD1. The CDR3 sequence is 13 residues long. Germline CDR1 and CDR2: SGHRS and YFSETQ. The V and J ends lost 5 bases and 4 bases, in that order; junction bases with no gene match: 6. The DNA for the CDR3 is TGCGCCAGCAGTCGGGACAGCAAGTACGAGCAGTACTTC. Encoded protein: CASSRDSKYEQYF.

This CDR3 is CASSGGRGQSPLHF. The CDR3 bases are TGCGCCAGCAGTGGGGGCAGGGGGCAATCACCCCTCCACTTT. The V gene is TRBV10-2, the J gene TRBJ1-6, with 8 nucleotides matching TRBD1. The V and J ends lost 4 bases and 10 bases, in that order; junction bases with no gene match: 6. The CDR3 extends over 14 amino acids. Germline CDR1 is WSHSY and CDR2 is SAAADI.

The rearrangement links TRBV10-3 to TRBJ1-1, with D possibly TRBD1 on 6 matching bases. The germline V gene encodes CDR1 ENHRY and CDR2 SYGVKD. The CDR3 extends over 13 amino acids. Deletions cut 6 bases from V and 3 bases from J, with 11 bases between. The CDR3 loop is CAIRRTEYTEAFF. For the CDR3, the DNA is TGTGCCATCAGAAGGACAGAGTACACTGAAGCTTTCTTT.

The chain carries TRBV7-3 and TRBJ1-2; the D is unclear. This CDR3 region has 15 residues. Trimming pared 5 bases from V and 0 bases from J, leaving 13 bases between. Looked up from germline, CDR1 is SGHTA and CDR2 is FQGTGA. This chain's CDR3 is CASSASPNANYGYTF. In DNA, the CDR3 is TGTGCCAGCAGCGCAAGCCCAAACGCTAACTATGGCTACACCTTC.

The chain carries TRBV27 and TRBJ2-1; 8 bases align to TRBD1. V was clipped by 1 base and J by 8 bases; unmatched bases: 13. This CDR3 is 17 amino acids long. CDR1 is MNHEY, CDR2 SMNVEV, per germline (reference sequence). CDR3 residues: CASSLLGTGGASDEQFF. CDR3 DNA sequence: TGTGCCAGCAGTTTATTAGGGACAGGTGGGGCTAGCGATGAGCAGTTCTTC.

The chain carries TRBV12-3 or TRBV12-4 and TRBJ1-4; the D gene is possibly TRBD1 (5 bases). The CDR3 length is 13 residues. V lost 7 bases and J lost 10, with 16 bases in between. CDR3 bases: TGTGCCAGCAATCGAGGGACCTTCGGAAAACTGTTTTTT. As protein: CASNRGTFGKLFF.

The chain links TRBV20-1 to TRBJ1-5; the D gene is possibly TRBD1 (5 bases). This CDR3 comprises 15 residues. Between the trimmed V and J ends, which lost 0 bases and 6 bases, there was a span of 15 bases. From germline, CDR1 is DFQATT and CDR2 SNEGSKA (reference sequence). Here the CDR3 DNA reads TGCAGTGCTAGAGATCCGTGGGGAAGGGGTCAGCCCCAGCATTTT. This encodes CSARDPWGRGQPQHF.

This clonotype was seen more than once but under ten times. CDR3 sequence reads: CASSQTGPDTIYF. The CDR3 DNA sequence: TGTGCCAGCAGCCAAACCGGGCCGGACACCATATATTTT. The V call is TRBV4-2, the J call TRBJ1-3; D ambiguous. The CDR3 extends over 13 amino acids. Trimming pared 2 bases from V and 8 bases from J, leaving 10 bases between. Germline V CDR1 and CDR2: LGHNA, YNFKEQ.

CDR3 loop: CSAPNYRDGGYTF. CDR3 DNA: TGCAGTGCTCCCAACTACAGGGATGGGGGCTACACCTTC. V gene TRBV20-1 combines with J gene TRBJ1-2; tentatively, D is TRBD1 (6 bases). The CDR3 length is 13 residues. V shed 5 bases and J shed 8 bases, with 18 bases lying between them. Germline V gene lookup returns CDR1 DFQATT and CDR2 SNEGSKA (reference sequence).

This chain links TRBV20-1 with TRBJ2-6; 7 bases line up with TRBD1. CDR3 length: 17 amino acids. CDR1 is DFQATT, CDR2 SNEGSKA, per germline (reference sequence). V gave up 2 bases and J gave up 4 bases; unmatched junction bases: 11. Here the CDR3 reads CSARPRRGRSGANVLTF. The CDR3 DNA sequence: TGCAGTGCTAGACCACGAAGGGGGCGTTCAGGGGCCAACGTCCTGACTTTC.

This chain joins TRBV6-5 and TRBJ2-2; either TRBD1 or TRBD2 may supply D (6 bases each). From germline, CDR1 is MNHEY and CDR2 SVGAGI. The CDR3 spans 14 residues. The V end was cut by 6 bases, the J end by 3 bases, with 11 bases between. The CDR3 nucleotides read TGTGCCAGCAGACTTAGGGGGGACACCGGGGAGCTGTTTTTT. This encodes CASRLRGDTGELFF.

This chain connects TRBV15 to TRBJ2-6; D call uncertain. The CDR3 has 16 amino acids. V lost 1 base, J lost 0 bases, and 7 bases lay in between. Germline V gene lookup returns CDR1 LNHNV and CDR2 YYDKDF (reference sequence). CDR3 region: CATSRGTSSGANVLTF. The CDR3 DNA is TGTGCCACCAGCAGAGGGACCTCCTCTGGGGCCAACGTCCTGACTTTC.

This chain joins TRBV7-6 and TRBJ2-5; D is perhaps TRBD1 (6 bases). The V and J ends lost 7 bases and 7 bases respectively, with 16 bases between them. This CDR3 contains 13 residues. Germline CDR1 and CDR2: SGHVS and FNYEAQ. This CDR3 is CASNSDRKRTQYF. The DNA of the CDR3 is TGTGCCAGCAACTCCGACAGGAAAAGGACCCAGTACTTC.

V usage is TRBV27 and J usage is TRBJ1-4, with a possible D match to TRBD1 (6 bases). Trimming left V 6 bases short and J 10 bases short, with 9 bases between. This CDR3 has 11 amino acids. Germline V gives CDR1 MNHEY, CDR2 SMNVEV (reference sequence). The CDR3 DNA reads TGTGCCAGCAGACTACAGGGAAAACTGTTTTTT. This codes for CASRLQGKLFF. The whole variable domain, remainder taken from reference TRBV27 and TRBJ1-4, is EAQVTQNPRYLITVTGKKLTVTCSQNMNHEYMSWYRQDPGLGLRQIYYSMNVEVTDKGDVPEGYKVSRKEKRNFPLILESPSPNQTSLYFCASRLQGKLFFGSGTQLSVL.

This clonotype was recorded at least ten times. A much larger clone lies one base from this, so it may be a read error. In this CDR3 the conserved last residue, phenylalanine or tryptophan, is missing, so a read error is likely. V and J are TRBV7-8 and TRBJ2-7; TRBD1 matches at 7 bases. The germline CDR1 and CDR2 sequences are SGHVS and FQNEAQ. The CDR3 runs to 13 residues. Trimming cost V 0 bases and J 6 bases; bases outside gene matches: 2. The CDR3 loop reads CASSLAGTAEQYL. The CDR3 DNA reads TGTGCCAGCAGCTTAGCGGGGACAGCCGAGCAGTACCTC.

This clonotype was seen ten or more times. The chain recombines TRBV29-1 with TRBJ1-1; TRBD1 aligns across 8 bases. Germline-derived CDR1 and CDR2 are SQVTM and ANQGSEA. The CDR3 runs 12 residues. The V and J ends lost 7 bases and 1 base, in that order; junction bases with no gene match: 2. CDR3 sequence reads: CSGGTGNTEAFF. The DNA of the CDR3 is TGCAGCGGAGGGACAGGGAACACTGAAGCTTTCTTT. The full variable domain, in which reference TRBV29-1 and TRBJ1-1 provide the parts outside the CDR3, is SAVISQKPSRDICQRGTSLTIQCQVDSQVTMMFWYRQQPGQSLTLIATANQGSEATYESGFVIDKFPISRPNLTFSTLTVSNMSPEDSSIYLCSGGTGNTEAFFGQGTRLTVV.

The CDR3 protein is CASSPPGQRGEKLFF. In nucleotides, the CDR3 is TGTGCCAGCAGCCCTCCGGGACAGCGAGGAGAGAAACTGTTTTTT. The chain uses TRBV7-9 and TRBJ1-4; 7 bases match TRBD1. The CDR3 loop spans 15 amino acids. Germline V gene sequence: CDR1 SEHNR, CDR2 FQNEAQ (reference sequence). The ends lost 5 bases at V and 11 bases at J; junction bases unmatched: 14.

This clonotype has at least ten counts. The chain recombines TRBV15 with TRBJ1-2; D gene unclear. The CDR3 sequence is 15 residues long. V lost 0 bases to trimming and J lost 0 bases, with 8 bases between them. Germline assignment: CDR1 LNHNV and CDR2 YYDKDF (reference sequence). CDR3 sequence: CATSREVQPNYGYTF. CDR3 DNA: TGTGCCACCAGCAGAGAGGTTCAGCCTAACTATGGCTACACCTTC. Variable domain in full (rest from reference TRBV15 and TRBJ1-2): DAMVIQNPRYQVTQFGKPVTLSCSQTLNHNVMYWYQQKSSQAPKLLFHYYDKDFNNEADTPDNFQSRRPNTSFCFLDIRSPGLGDTAMYLCATSREVQPNYGYTFGSGTRLTVV.

V gene TRBV13 combines with J gene TRBJ1-2; perhaps TRBD1 as D (5 bases). The V gene's germline CDR1 is PRHDT and CDR2 FYEKMQ (reference sequence). The CDR3 covers 12 residues. V was clipped by 5 bases and J by 8 bases, with 12 bases between them. The CDR3 coding sequence is TGTGCCAGCAGCCAGCGACAGCTGGGCTACACCTTC. Its translation: CASSQRQLGYTF. Using reference TRBV13 and TRBJ1-2 for the parts outside the CDR3, the full variable domain is AAGVIQSPRHLIKEKRETATLKCYPIPRHDTVYWYQQGPGQDPQFLISFYEKMQSDKGSIPDRFSAQQFSDYHSELNMSSLELGDSALYFCASSQRQLGYTFGSGTRLTVV.

Ten or more counts support this clonotype. The V gene is TRBV4-1, the J gene TRBJ2-1, with a weak D call TRBD2 (5 bases). Trimming pared 0 bases from V and 3 bases from J, leaving 15 bases between. The CDR3 totals 17 residues. Germline CDR1 MGHRA, CDR2 YSYEKL. The CDR3 region has the DNA TGCGCCAGCAGCCAAGATCGGGCTCGAGGGAACTACAATGAGCAGTTCTTC. Translating gives CASSQDRARGNYNEQFF.

This clonotype came up many times. The chain recombines TRBV28 with TRBJ2-7, with D hard to call. The V gene lost 3 bases and the J gene lost 3 bases, with 12 bases spanning the gap. The germline CDR1 and CDR2 sequences are MDHEN and SYDVKM. This CDR3 has 14 residues. The CDR3 bases are TGTGCCAGCAGTTTGATGTCGGTGAACTACGAGCAGTACTTC. Translated, it gives CASSLMSVNYEQYF.

This clonotype showed up just a few times. The chain recombines TRBV4-1 with TRBJ1-5; 8 bases map to TRBD1. The CDR3 is made up of 15 amino acids. J lost 7 bases, V lost 0 bases, and 5 bases had no gene match. The V gene's germline CDR1 is MGHRA and CDR2 YSYEKL. The CDR3: CASSQDGTGWQPQHF. CDR3 nucleotide sequence: TGCGCCAGCAGCCAAGACGGGACAGGATGGCAGCCCCAGCATTTT.

This clonotype came up many times. The CDR3 reads CSVRGTEAFF. In nucleotides, the CDR3 is TGCAGTGTAAGGGGCACTGAAGCTTTCTTT. This rearrangement joins TRBV20-1 to TRBJ1-1; D is possibly TRBD1 (5 bases). The ends were cut back, 7 bases at V and 4 bases at J, with 7 bases in the middle. The CDR3 consists of 10 residues. Looked up from germline, CDR1 is DFQATT and CDR2 is SNEGSKA (reference sequence).

The table lists this clonotype with many counts. The chain uses TRBV20-1 and TRBJ2-3, with D unclear. Germline V CDR1 and CDR2: DFQATT, SNEGSKA (reference sequence). The CDR3 loop spans 13 amino acids. V lost 6 bases, J lost 0 bases, and 10 bases lay in between. The CDR3 nucleotides are TGCAGTGCGCGCGAATCAAGCACAGATACGCAGTATTTT. Amino acid sequence: CSARESSTDTQYF.